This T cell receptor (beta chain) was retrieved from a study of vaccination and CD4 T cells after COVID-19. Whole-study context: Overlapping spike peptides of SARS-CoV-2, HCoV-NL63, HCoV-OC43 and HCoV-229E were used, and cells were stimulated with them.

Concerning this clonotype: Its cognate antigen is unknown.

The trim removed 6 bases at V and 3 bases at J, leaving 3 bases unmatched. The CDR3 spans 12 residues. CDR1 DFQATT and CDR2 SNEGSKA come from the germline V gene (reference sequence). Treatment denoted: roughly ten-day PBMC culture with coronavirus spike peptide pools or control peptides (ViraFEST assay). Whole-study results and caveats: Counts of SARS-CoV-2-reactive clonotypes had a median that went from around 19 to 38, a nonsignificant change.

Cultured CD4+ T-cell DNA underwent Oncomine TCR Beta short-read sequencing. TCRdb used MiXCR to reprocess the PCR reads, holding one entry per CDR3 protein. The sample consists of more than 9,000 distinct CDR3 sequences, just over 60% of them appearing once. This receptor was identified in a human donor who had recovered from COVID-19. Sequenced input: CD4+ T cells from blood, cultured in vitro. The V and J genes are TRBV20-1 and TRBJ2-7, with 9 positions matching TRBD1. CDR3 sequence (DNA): TGCAGTGCCTCGGGACAGGGCTACGAGCAGTACTTC. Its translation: CSASGQGYEQYF.